These 32 T cell receptor beta chains share one sample of origin, sequenced in a study of blood T cells in healthy people across ages. Sample-barcoded 5' priming and a J-beta primer mix drove a second PCR of about 7 to 12 cycles. TCRdb recomputed calls from the 5' RACE reads with MiXCR, one row per CDR3 protein. Of roughly 730,000 distinct CDR3 sequences in the sample, around three fifths were seen once. Sequencing was carried out using blood. The source is a man between 35 and 55 years old in good health.

The V and J genes are TRBV28 and TRBJ2-7; D is ambiguous. V was pared by 7 bases and J by 2 bases, with 12 bases between. From germline, CDR1 is MDHEN and CDR2 SYDVKM. The CDR3 loop spans 13 amino acids. This chain's CDR3 is CASKIDATYEQYF. The DNA for the CDR3 is TGTGCCAGCAAAATAGACGCTACCTACGAGCAGTACTTC.

This clonotype has just one count. The chain joins TRBV6-2 or TRBV6-3 to TRBJ2-1, with TRBD1 matching over 7 bases. The CDR3 loop spans 15 amino acids. Per germline, CDR1 MNHEY and CDR2 SVGEGT. Trimming cost V 5 bases and J 6 bases; bases outside gene matches: 10. The chain's CDR3 is CASSQGGPLFNEQFF. The CDR3 DNA follows: TGTGCCAGCAGTCAAGGGGGCCCTCTCTTCAATGAGCAGTTCTTC.

The sample holds one count of this clonotype. The chain links TRBV2 to TRBJ2-6, with a tentative D call TRBD2 (6 bases). In germline, CDR1 is SNHLY, CDR2 FYNNEI. The CDR3 is 16 residues long. The V and J ends lost 4 bases and 0 bases respectively, with 10 bases between them. The CDR3 DNA is TGTGCCAGCAGTGTCCACGGGAGCTCTGGGGCCAACGTCCTGACTTTC. This codes for CASSVHGSSGANVLTF.

There are a few counts of this clonotype. The CDR3 reads CSARADRGFNEQYF. CDR3 bases: TGCAGTGCCCGTGCGGACAGGGGGTTCAACGAGCAGTACTTC. The J gene is TRBJ2-7, the V gene TRBV20-1, with TRBD1 matching over 10 bases. There are 14 residues in the CDR3. Germline V gives CDR1 DFQATT, CDR2 SNEGSKA (reference sequence). The V and J ends lost 6 bases and 5 bases, in that order; junction bases with no gene match: 10.

This rearrangement joins TRBV12-3 or TRBV12-4 to TRBJ1-5; D may be TRBD1 (6 bases). V dropped 5 bases and J dropped 2 bases, with 10 bases sitting between them. The length of the CDR3 is 14 residues. CDR3 DNA sequence: TGTGCCAGCAGTGGGGCAGGGGGCAATCAGCCCCAGCATTTT. It translates to CASSGAGGNQPQHF.

The chain carries TRBV24-1 and TRBJ2-1, with 8 bases lining up with TRBD2. Germline CDR1 KGHDR, CDR2 SFDVKD. The CDR3 loop spans 15 amino acids. The ends lost 7 bases at V and 7 bases at J; junction bases unmatched: 11. The CDR3 protein is CATRPTSDRENEQFF. CDR3 coding DNA: TGTGCCACCAGACCGACTAGCGACAGAGAAAATGAGCAGTTCTTC.

This clonotype was picked up a small number of times. The rearrangement uses TRBV2 and TRBJ2-4; D is possibly TRBD2 (5 bases). In germline, CDR1 is SNHLY, CDR2 FYNNEI. The V gene lost 2 bases and the J gene lost 4 bases, with 12 bases spanning the gap. This CDR3 region has 15 residues. CDR3 sequence (DNA): TGTGCCAGCAGTGAAAGGACTGTGCCTAAAAACATTCAGTACTTC. Translating gives CASSERTVPKNIQYF.

The chain is built from TRBV9 and TRBJ1-4; D is ambiguous. Germline CDR1 SGDLS, CDR2 YYNGEE. This CDR3 spans 14 amino acids. V was clipped by 0 bases and J by 11 bases, with 14 bases between them. The DNA of the CDR3 is TGTGCCAGCAGCGTAGCTAACAATCCGAGGAAACTGTTTTTT. Protein: CASSVANNPRKLFF.

This sequence joins TRBV28 and TRBJ2-1; D may be TRBD1 (6 bases). The CDR3 length is 15 residues. CDR1 is MDHEN, CDR2 SYDVKM, per germline. Trimming shortened V by 7 bases and J by 3 bases, and 16 bases separated the two germline ends. DNA of the CDR3: TGTGCCAGCAATAAAGGCACAGGGAACTACAATGAGCAGTTCTTC. Translating gives CASNKGTGNYNEQFF.

The chain recombines TRBV4-3 with TRBJ2-3; D gene uncertain. Looked up from germline, CDR1 is LGHNA and CDR2 is YSLEER. V lost 1 base and J 1 base, leaving 9 bases between the germline ends. CDR3 length: 15 amino acids. CDR3 region: CASSQVPLGTDTQYF. CDR3 sequence (DNA): TGCGCCAGCAGCCAAGTCCCCTTGGGCACAGATACGCAGTATTTT.

The chain recombines TRBV6-2 or TRBV6-3 with TRBJ2-7; TRBD2 aligns across 13 bases. J lost 3 bases, V lost 4 bases, and 3 bases had no gene match. The CDR3 has 15 residues. Germline lookup yields CDR1 MNHEY and CDR2 SVGEGT. CDR3 bases: TGTGCCAGCAGTTCGGGACTAGCGGGATACTACGAGCAGTACTTC. Encoded protein: CASSSGLAGYYEQYF.

This clonotype was detected once. The chain combines TRBV15 with TRBJ2-6; D not certain. CDR1 LNHNV and CDR2 YYDKDF come from the germline V gene (reference sequence). This CDR3 has 16 residues. Trimming took 1 base from V and 2 from J, leaving 9 bases between them. CDR3 amino acids: CATSRVFSTGANVLTF. For the CDR3, the DNA is TGTGCCACCAGCAGAGTGTTCAGCACTGGGGCCAACGTCCTGACTTTC.

The chain employs TRBV5-1 and TRBJ2-5; D may be TRBD2 (5 bases). V was shortened by 3 bases and J by 4 bases, with 19 bases between the two germline ends. The CDR3 sequence is 16 residues long. Germline CDR1 SGHRS, CDR2 YFSETQ. The CDR3 nucleotides are TGCGCCAGCAGCTCGGGCGGAAGGCTAGCATCAGAGACCCAGTACTTC. It codes for CASSSGGRLASETQYF.

The CDR3 loop is CASSPSTGVSPLHF. Here the CDR3 DNA reads TGTGCCAGCAGTCCCTCTACAGGGGTTTCACCCCTCCACTTT. The chain is built from TRBV12-3 or TRBV12-4 and TRBJ1-6; 7 nucleotides match TRBD1. The V and J ends lost 5 bases and 9 bases, in that order; junction bases with no gene match: 7. The CDR3 runs to 14 residues.

The chain is built from TRBV7-2 and TRBJ1-1; D is ambiguous. Germline V gene sequence: CDR1 SGHTA, CDR2 FQGNSA. The V gene lost 3 bases and the J gene lost 7 bases, with 12 bases spanning the gap. The CDR3 is 13 residues long. The CDR3 DNA is TGTGCCAGCAGCTTGGTAGGAGGCAATGAAGCTTTCTTT. Its protein is CASSLVGGNEAFF.

This chain uses TRBV25-1 with TRBJ2-7; 10 bases map to TRBD2. V shed 6 bases, J shed 2 bases, and the junction held 13 bases outside the gene matches. The CDR3 runs to 17 residues. Germline values: CDR1 MGHDK, CDR2 SYGVNS. CDR3 sequence reads: CASSGRISGGPTYEQYF. For the CDR3, the DNA is TGTGCCAGCAGCGGACGGATTAGCGGGGGGCCTACCTACGAGCAGTACTTC.

The chain recombines TRBV20-1 with TRBJ1-1; D ambiguous. The length of the CDR3 is 11 residues. V gave up 7 bases and J gave up 8 bases, with 14 bases separating them. Germline CDR1 DFQATT, CDR2 SNEGSKA (reference sequence). The CDR3 nucleotides are TGCAGTGTAGACTCGGGAGTCGAAGCTTTCTTT. This sequence encodes CSVDSGVEAFF.

This sequence joins TRBV7-3 and TRBJ2-1; 8 bases fit TRBD2. This CDR3 region has 14 residues. The V and J ends lost 4 bases and 7 bases, in that order; junction bases with no gene match: 6. Germline V lookup: CDR1 SGHTA, CDR2 FQGTGA. CDR3 amino acids: CASSWGLVGNEQFF. In DNA form, the CDR3 reads TGTGCCAGCAGCTGGGGACTAGTCGGGAATGAGCAGTTCTTC. Based on the CDR3 plus reference TRBV7-3 and TRBJ2-1, the full variable domain is GAGVSQTPSNKVTEKGKYVELRCDPISGHTALYWYRQSLGQGPEFLIYFQGTGAADDSGLPNDRFFAVRPEGSVSTLKIQRTERGDSAVYLCASSWGLVGNEQFFGPGTRLTVL.

The V and J genes are TRBV7-2 and TRBJ1-1; possibly TRBD1 for D (5 bases). This CDR3 contains 14 residues. In germline, CDR1 is SGHTA, CDR2 FQGNSA. V lost 4 bases to trimming and J lost 6 bases, with 15 bases between them. The CDR3 region has the DNA TGTGCCAGCAGCTCAACAGGATCCTCATCTGAAGCTTTCTTT. Translated: CASSSTGSSSEAFF.

The CDR3 loop reads CASSLGTGKYGYTF. The CDR3 DNA reads TGTGCCAGCAGCTTAGGAACAGGGAAGTACGGCTACACCTTC. The rearrangement links TRBV7-9 to TRBJ1-2; a possible D gene is TRBD1 (6 bases). Germline CDR1 SEHNR, CDR2 FQNEAQ (reference sequence). The CDR3 loop spans 14 amino acids. Trimming left V 1 base short and J 8 bases short, with 14 bases between. Supplemented by reference TRBV7-9 and TRBJ1-2, the full variable domain reads DTGVSQNPRHKITKRGQNVTFRCDPISEHNRLYWYRQTLGQGPEFLTYFQNEAQLEKSRLLSDRFSAERPKGSFSTLEIQRTEQGDSAMYLCASSLGTGKYGYTFGSGTRLTVV.

This clonotype was observed a few times. CDR3 sequence: CASSLFGDTEAFF. The DNA of the CDR3 is TGTGCCAGCAGCTTATTTGGGGACACTGAAGCTTTCTTT. The rearrangement links TRBV7-2 to TRBJ1-1; D gene unclear. CDR3 size: 13 residues. Germline CDR1 reads SGHTA; CDR2 reads FQGNSA. V was clipped by 2 bases and J by 3 bases, with 7 bases between them.

This clonotype was counted only a few times. The V call is TRBV28, the J call TRBJ2-3, with D uncertain. Per germline, CDR1 MDHEN and CDR2 SYDVKM. V lost 7 bases and J 2 bases, leaving 16 bases between the germline ends. This CDR3 spans 15 amino acids. The CDR3 spells CASKAADTHTDTQYF. The CDR3 DNA follows: TGTGCCAGCAAGGCGGCAGATACCCACACAGATACGCAGTATTTT.

This clonotype was seen only a few times. V and J are TRBV7-2 and TRBJ2-6; 7 bases line up with TRBD1. The CDR3 loop spans 17 amino acids. CDR1 is SGHTA, CDR2 FQGNSA, per germline. The V and J ends lost 5 bases and 2 bases, in that order; junction bases with no gene match: 9. The CDR3 DNA is TGTGCCAGCAGCCCACAACAGGGGATCGCTGGGGCCAACGTCCTGACTTTC. Residues: CASSPQQGIAGANVLTF. The whole variable domain, filled in from reference TRBV7-2 and TRBJ2-6, reads GAGVSQSPSNKVTEKGKDVELRCDPISGHTALYWYRQSLGQGLEFLIYFQGNSAPDKSGLPSDRFSAERTGGSVSTLTIQRTQQEDSAVYLCASSPQQGIAGANVLTFGAGSRLTVL.

This clonotype appeared a few times. The chain employs TRBV27 and TRBJ2-3; no clear D. In germline, CDR1 is MNHEY, CDR2 SMNVEV (reference sequence). Trimming took 6 bases from V and 4 from J, leaving 17 bases between them. The CDR3 is 15 residues long. The CDR3 sequence is CASSEAPQRADTQYF. In nucleotides, the CDR3 is TGTGCCAGCAGCGAAGCGCCACAAAGGGCAGATACGCAGTATTTT.

This clonotype was counted at least ten times. CDR3 in DNA: TGCGCCAGCAGCTCCGGGACAGGAGGGAATGAGCAGTTCTTC. Translating gives CASSSGTGGNEQFF. The chain recombines TRBV5-1 with TRBJ2-1, with 8 bases lining up with TRBD1. This CDR3 is 14 amino acids long. Per germline, CDR1 SGHRS and CDR2 YFSETQ. With V trimmed by 3 bases and J by 7 bases, 6 bases remained unmatched.

V gene TRBV5-1 combines with J gene TRBJ2-7; tentatively, D is TRBD2 (5 bases). Matching the DNA end better, TRBJ2-5 makes the J call doubtful. Germline V gives CDR1 SGHRS, CDR2 YFSETQ. There are 14 residues in the CDR3. For the CDR3, the DNA is TGCGCCAGCAGCTTGGGAGGGAAGGAGGAGACCCAGTACTTC. Residues: CASSLGGKEETQYF.

To note about this clonotype: The junction departs from germline at one end; a sequencing error may be responsible. The rearrangement uses TRBV28 and TRBJ2-2; D not certain. This CDR3 is 14 amino acids long. The germline CDR1 and CDR2 sequences are MDHEN and SYDVKM. CDR3 sequence (DNA): TGTGCCCGCAGTTTCGTGACGGACACCGGGGAGCTGTTTTTT. It encodes CARSFVTDTGELFF. The full variable domain, with the rest looked up from reference TRBV28 and TRBJ2-2, is DVKVTQSSRYLVKRTGEKVFLECVQDMDHENMFWYRQDPGLGLRLIYFSYDVKMKEKGDIPEGYSVSREKKERFSLILESASTNQTSMYLCARSFVTDTGELFFGEGSRLTVL.

For this clonotype: The junction departs from germline at one end; a sequencing error may be responsible. The rearrangement links TRBV7-7 to TRBJ2-3; D remains unclear. The CDR3 covers 14 residues. Germline CDR1 is SSHAT and CDR2 is FNYEAQ (reference sequence). CDR3 amino acids: CASSPEFGTDTQYF. The CDR3 DNA reads as TGTGCTAGCAGCCCCGAATTCGGCACAGATACGCAGTATTTT.

A few counts support this clonotype. The V and J genes are TRBV7-2 and TRBJ2-7; 8 nucleotides match TRBD1. CDR3 length equals 15 residues. The V segment lost 6 bases and the J segment 4 bases; nucleotides outside the gene matches: 11. Germline V CDR1 and CDR2: SGHTA, FQGNSA. This CDR3 reads CASRPSARGHYEQYF. Written as DNA, the CDR3 is TGTGCCAGCAGACCAAGCGCCAGGGGGCATTACGAGCAGTACTTC.

In this sample, this clonotype is medium-sized. The chain employs TRBV7-2 and TRBJ2-3, with D possibly matching TRBD2 (7 bases). Germline V CDR1 and CDR2: SGHTA, FQGNSA. The CDR3 is 14 amino acids. V dropped 3 bases and J dropped 6 bases, with 13 bases sitting between them. This chain's CDR3 is CASSFEGGGDTQYF. The DNA for the CDR3 is TGTGCCAGCAGCTTCGAAGGGGGGGGGGATACGCAGTATTTT.

A few counts support this clonotype. The V call is TRBV12-3 or TRBV12-4, the J call TRBJ1-1; TRBD1 might be the D (5 bases). The germline V and J ends were trimmed by 2 bases and 4 bases, with 8 bases remaining between them. The CDR3 runs to 13 residues. CDR3: CASSLLQGTEAFF. The CDR3 bases are TGTGCCAGCAGTTTACTTCAGGGCACTGAAGCTTTCTTT.

CDR3 DNA sequence: TGTGCCAGCAGACGGCCAAGCAGCGGGGGCCAAGAGACCCAGTACTTC. This sequence encodes CASRRPSSGGQETQYF. The J gene is TRBJ2-5, the V gene TRBV27, with 8 nucleotides matching TRBD2. This CDR3 comprises 16 residues. The V gene end was trimmed by 6 bases and the J gene end by 1 base; junction bases not matched to a gene: 10. Germline V gives CDR1 MNHEY, CDR2 SMNVEV (reference sequence).